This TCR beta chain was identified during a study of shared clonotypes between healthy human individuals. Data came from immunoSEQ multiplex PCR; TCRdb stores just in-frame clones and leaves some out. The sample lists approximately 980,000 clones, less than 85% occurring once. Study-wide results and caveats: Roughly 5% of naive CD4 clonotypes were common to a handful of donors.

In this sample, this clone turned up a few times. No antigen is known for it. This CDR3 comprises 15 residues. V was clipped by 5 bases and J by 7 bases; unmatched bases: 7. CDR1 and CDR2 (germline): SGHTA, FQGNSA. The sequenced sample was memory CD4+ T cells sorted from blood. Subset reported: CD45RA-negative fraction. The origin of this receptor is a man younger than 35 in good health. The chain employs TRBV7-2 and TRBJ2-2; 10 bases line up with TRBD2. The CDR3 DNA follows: TGTGCCAGCAGCAATCTAGCGGGAGCGGGCGGGGAGCTGTTTTTT. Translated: CASSNLAGAGGELFF.